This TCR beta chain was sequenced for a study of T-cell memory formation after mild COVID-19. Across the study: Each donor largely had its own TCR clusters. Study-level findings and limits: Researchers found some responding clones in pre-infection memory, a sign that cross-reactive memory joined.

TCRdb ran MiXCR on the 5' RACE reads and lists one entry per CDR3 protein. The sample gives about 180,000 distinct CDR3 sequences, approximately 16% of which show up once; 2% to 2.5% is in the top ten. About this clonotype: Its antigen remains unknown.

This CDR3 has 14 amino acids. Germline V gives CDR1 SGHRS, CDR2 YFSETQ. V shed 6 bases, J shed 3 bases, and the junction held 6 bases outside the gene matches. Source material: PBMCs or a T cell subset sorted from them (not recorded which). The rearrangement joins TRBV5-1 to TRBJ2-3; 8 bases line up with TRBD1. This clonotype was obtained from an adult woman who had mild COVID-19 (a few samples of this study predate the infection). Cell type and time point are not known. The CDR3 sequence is CASKEQGGTDTQYF. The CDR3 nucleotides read TGCGCCAGCAAGGAACAGGGGGGTACAGATACGCAGTATTTT.